Sequencing of this TCR beta chain was carried out in a study of post-analysis software for immune sequencing data. General study points: The study found TRBV5-6, TRBV5-1 and TRBV20-1 among a handful of TRBV segments more frequent in patients than controls.

Included in the TCR beta cDNA libraries were unique molecular identifiers. TCRdb reprocessed the PCR reads via MiXCR and lists one record per CDR3 protein. The table records about 560,000 distinct CDR3 sequences, about 40% of them present only once. The V gene's germline CDR1 is MNHEY and CDR2 SMNVEV (reference sequence). The length of the CDR3 is 16 residues. V lost 5 bases and J lost 6, with 20 bases in between. In its sample, this clonotype was seen a few times. The antigen is undetermined. The TCR was taken from a girl between 5 and 17 years old with multiple sclerosis. The material sequenced was blood. The chain has TRBV27 and TRBJ2-1, with a tentative D call TRBD1 (5 bases). This chain's CDR3 is CASSLTGFGSINEQFF. The DNA for the CDR3 is TGTGCCAGCAGTCTTACAGGTTTCGGGTCAATCAATGAGCAGTTCTTC.